Here is one T cell receptor beta chain with its context. Its specificity is not known. TCRdb's copy holds only in-frame clones and misses some; the assay was immunoSEQ multiplex PCR. The sample holds over 15,000 clones, about 80% seen once. Germline V lookup: CDR1 SGHRS, CDR2 YFSETQ. CDR3 length: 16 residues. J lost 0 bases, V lost 4 bases, and 5 bases had no gene match. This specimen comes from a study of OX40 agonist ivuxolimab in advanced cancers. Study findings and constraints: There were, on average, more expanded clones in CD8+ T cells than in CD4+.

This TCR was sampled from an adult with an advanced solid tumor such as melanoma, head and neck, liver or kidney cancer. The V call is TRBV5-1, the J call TRBJ2-5; 11 bases line up with TRBD1. This specimen was CD4+ or CD8+ T cells sorted from blood, taken in a trial of the OX40 agonist ivuxolimab. The CDR3 region has the DNA TGCGCCAGCAGCGGGGGGACAGGGGGTTACCAAGAGACCCAGTACTTC. Translated: CASSGGTGGYQETQYF.